The rows below give T cell receptor beta chains drawn from one sample of a study of T cell responses to AZD1222 COVID-19 vaccine. TCRdb's copy holds only in-frame clones and misses some; the assay was immunoSEQ multiplex PCR. Counted here are about 180,000 clones, around 90% occurring once; the ten biggest clones make up roughly 2%. Material: peripheral blood, obtained 28 days after the second AZD1222 dose. These receptors were taken from an adult who received the AZD1222 COVID-19 vaccine. CDR3s include the opening cysteine and the closing phenylalanine or tryptophan. D genes are given only for firm matches. Size is omitted from some rows. Given values are once, few, many or a class for expanded clones.

TRBJ2-7	.	TRBV6-5	.	TGTGCCAGCAGTTACGGCGTAGAGGCTTACGAGCAGTACTTC	CASSYGVEAYEQYF
TRBJ2-7	.	TRBV7-9	.	TGTGCCAGCAGCCAATTCTGGACGAACGAGCAGTACTTC	CASSQFWTNEQYF
TRBJ1-1	.	TRBV5-4	.	TGTGCCAGCAGCTTGGAAAACAGAAAGAACACTGAAGCTTTCTTT	CASSLENRKNTEAFF
TRBJ2-7	TRBD2	TRBV30	.	TGTGCCTGGAGTCGTAGCGGGGAAATCTACGAGCAGTACTTC	CAWSRSGEIYEQYF
TRBJ1-6	.	TRBV9	.	TGTGCCAGCTCACCGAGCTCCTATAATTCACCCCTCCACTTT	CASSPSSYNSPLHF
TRBJ2-1	TRBD2	TRBV18	.	TGTGCCAGCTCACCTGGGACTAGCGCCTCCTACAATGAGCAGTTCTTC	CASSPGTSASYNEQFF
TRBJ2-5	TRBD2	TRBV3-1/TRBV3-2	.	TGTGCCAGCAGACGAACGGGGGGCCAAGAGACCCAGTACTTC	CASRRTGGQETQYF
TRBJ2-5	.	TRBV4-1	.	TGCGCCAGCAGCCAATTCCAAGAGACCCAGTACTTC	CASSQFQETQYF
TRBJ1-5	.	TRBV7-7	once	TGTGCCAGATTGTTCCTGCGGGGTCGCAATCAGCCCCAGCATTTT	CARLFLRGRNQPQHF
TRBJ1-1	.	TRBV30	.	TGTGCCTGGAGTCCCCCCTGGGGTGTGGACACTGAAGCTTTCTTT	CAWSPPWGVDTEAFF
TRBJ2-5	TRBD1	TRBV5-1	.	TGCGCCAGCACCCGACAGGGAGTATCCCAAGAGACCCAGTACTTC	CASTRQGVSQETQYF
TRBJ2-1	.	TRBV11-2	.	TGTGCCAGCAGCCAGGGGGGCGTTGGGCCCTACAATGAGCAGTTCTTC	CASSQGGVGPYNEQFF
TRBJ2-2	.	TRBV3-1/TRBV3-2	.	TGTGCCAGCAGCCAAAGGTACGGGGAGCTGTTTTTT	CASSQRYGELFF
TRBJ2-7	.	TRBV4-1	.	TGCGCCAGCAGCCAAGTGGCGGATAGCTCCTACGAGCAGTACTTC	CASSQVADSSYEQYF
TRBJ1-6	.	TRBV9	many	TGTGCCAGCAGCGTAGCCTACAGAAATTCACCCCTCCACTTT	CASSVAYRNSPLHF
TRBJ1-5	TRBD1	TRBV19	.	TGTGCCAGTAGTATTCGCGGACAGGGCAATCAGCCCCAGCATTTT	CASSIRGQGNQPQHF
TRBJ2-7	.	TRBV12-3/TRBV12-4	.	TGTGCCAGCACCCCTTTCTACGAGCAGTACTTC	CASTPFYEQYF
TRBJ1-2	.	TRBV5-4	.	TGTGCCAGCAGCGTAAAGGGGGTTGGCTATGGCTACACCTTC	CASSVKGVGYGYTF
TRBJ2-5	.	TRBV20-1	.	TGCAGTGAAAGAGGGTGGGAGACCCAGTACTTC	CSERGWETQYF
TRBJ1-4	TRBD1	TRBV4-1	.	TGCGCCAGCAGCCAAGATCAGGGACAGGGCTTTGCAACTAATGAAAAACTGTTTTTT	CASSQDQGQGFATNEKLFF
TRBJ1-3	TRBD1	TRBV18	.	TGTGCCAGCTCACCTTGGACAGGACAAAACTCTGGAAACACCATATATTTT	CASSPWTGQNSGNTIYF
TRBJ2-5	.	TRBV18	.	TGTGCCAGCTCGGCCTTACAAAATCCAGCTAGAGAGACCCAGTACTTC	CASSALQNPARETQYF
TRBJ2-3	.	TRBV6-5	.	TGTGCCAGCAGCCCCACAGGGACAGATACGCAGTATTTT	CASSPTGTDTQYF
TRBJ2-1	TRBD2	TRBV13	.	TGTGCCAGCAGCTTACCTAGCGGGGACGGTGAGCAGTTCTTC	CASSLPSGDGEQFF
TRBJ2-1	TRBD2	TRBV2	.	TGTGCCAGCACTAGCGGGATATCCTCCTACAATGAGCAGTTCTTC	CASTSGISSYNEQFF
TRBJ2-6	.	TRBV5-1	.	TGCGCCAGCAGCTTACAGGGTTCCATCTCCATTTCTGGGGCCAACGTCCTGACTTTC	CASSLQGSISISGANVLTF
TRBJ1-1	.	TRBV10-2	few	TGCGCCAGCAGCCACTTAGGAGGGGGCACTGAAGCTTTCTTT	CASSHLGGGTEAFF
TRBJ2-3	TRBD2	TRBV9	.	TGTGCCAGCAGCCCCCGGACTAGCGGGGGACGCACAGATACGCAGTATTTT	CASSPRTSGGRTDTQYF
TRBJ1-5	TRBD1	TRBV27	.	TGTGCCAGCAGTCCTCGGACAGGGCGGTTTCAGCCCCAGCATTTT	CASSPRTGRFQPQHF
TRBJ2-1	TRBD2	TRBV15	.	TGTGCCACCAGCAGAGACGAGCGGGGGGGCGAGAATGAGCAGTTCTTC	CATSRDERGGENEQFF
TRBJ2-7	TRBD2	TRBV7-2	.	TGTGCCAGCAGCTTAAGTGCAGCGGGAGGACATTACGAGCAGTACTTC	CASSLSAAGGHYEQYF
TRBJ2-2	.	TRBV5-5	.	TGTGCCAGCAGGACGGATCCGAACACCGGGGAGCTGTTTTTT	CASRTDPNTGELFF
TRBJ2-2	.	TRBV11-3	.	TGTGCCAGCAGCTTAGGAGGGAGCAGCACCGGGGAGCTGTTTTTT	CASSLGGSSTGELFF
TRBJ1-1	.	TRBV2	once	TGTGCCAGCAGCATCGTCCTGGAAGCTTTCTTT	CASSIVLEAFF
TRBJ2-5	.	TRBV5-5	.	TGTGCCAGCAGCATCTCCCTGGGGACTGAGACCCAGTACTTC	CASSISLGTETQYF
TRBJ1-4	.	TRBV7-2	once	TGTGCCAGCAGCTCCCGTCGCGGGGGGCTTTATGAAAAACTGTTTTTT	CASSSRRGGLYEKLFF
TRBJ2-7	TRBD2	TRBV28	.	TGTGCCAGCACCCCTAGCGGGCTAGCGGGAGTCGGCCTCTACGAGCAGTACTTC	CASTPSGLAGVGLYEQYF
TRBJ2-6	.	TRBV7-7	.	TGTGCCAGCAGCGCCGCCCCATTTTACTCTGGGGCCAACGTCCTGACTTTC	CASSAAPFYSGANVLTF
TRBJ1-1	.	TRBV19	.	TGTGCCAGTAGTATTAGGGGATACACTGAAGCTTTCTTT	CASSIRGYTEAFF
TRBJ2-3	.	TRBV7-9	once	TGTGCCAGCAGCCGCAGACGAAGGGAACCCCCTCGCACAGATACGCAGTATTTT	CASSRRRREPPRTDTQYF
TRBJ1-5	.	TRBV6-2/TRBV6-3	once	TGTGCCAGCAGTTACTCGCGACAGCTCCAGCCCCAGCATTTT	CASSYSRQLQPQHF
TRBJ1-5	.	TRBV6-5	.	TGTGCCAGCGGTAACAGAGATCAGCCCCAGCATTTT	CASGNRDQPQHF
TRBJ2-3	.	TRBV7-3	.	TGTGCCAGCAGCTTAAAAGGACGGTCTAGCACAGATACGCAGTATTTT	CASSLKGRSSTDTQYF
TRBJ1-1	.	TRBV5-1	.	TGCGCCAGCGTGGGGGTCGAGGGAGCTTTCTTT	CASVGVEGAFF
TRBJ1-2	TRBD1	TRBV3-1/TRBV3-2	.	TGTGCCAGCAGCCGGCGCGGACAGGGTGAAGACTATGGCTACACCTTC	CASSRRGQGEDYGYTF
TRBJ2-7	.	TRBV27	.	TGTGCCAGCAGTTTATCGGGACCAGGAGTTCAGCAGTACTTC	CASSLSGPGVQQYF
TRBJ2-3	TRBD1	TRBV29-1	.	TGCAGCGCTTGGACAGGGCCAGATACGCAGTATTTT	CSAWTGPDTQYF
TRBJ1-2	TRBD1	TRBV2	.	TGTGCCAGCAGTGAAACAGGGGCCTATGGCTACACCTTC	CASSETGAYGYTF
TRBJ2-3	.	TRBV5-4	.	TGTGCCAGCAGCTTGGATGGTTCAGATACGCAGTATTTT	CASSLDGSDTQYF
TRBJ2-5	.	TRBV6-4	.	TGTGCCAGCAGTGTGAGGGAGGAAGAGACCCAGTACTTC	CASSVREEETQYF
TRBJ2-7	.	TRBV9	.	TGTGCCAGCAGCGTAGGTCAGGGGAGGTCCTACGAGCAGTACTTC	CASSVGQGRSYEQYF
TRBJ2-5	.	TRBV11-2	.	TGTGCCAGCAGCTTGGGACGGAGGCCCTATCGAGAAGAGACCCAGTACTTC	CASSLGRRPYREETQYF